These T cell receptor beta chains were read from a single sample in a study of shared clonotypes between healthy human individuals. Method: immunoSEQ multiplex PCR; TCRdb's copy keeps in-frame clones and lacks some. The data hold over 1.4 million clones, with 95% to 97% observed a single time. Sequencing was performed on naive CD4+ T cells sorted from blood. These receptors all come from a man aged 30 to 45 in good health. CDR3s include the opening cysteine and the closing phenylalanine or tryptophan. Each record gives: V gene, clone size, D gene, J gene, CDR3 DNA, CDR3 protein. D genes are given only for firm matches. Clone size is shown for a subset of rows, as once, few, many or a class of expanded clone.

TRBV5-4	-	-	TRBJ2-5	TGTGCCAGCAGCTTAGGGGGGGTCCAAGAGACCCAGTACTTC	CASSLGGVQETQYF
TRBV10-3	-	-	TRBJ2-1	TGTGCCATTTCGGGGCAGGTCGACAATGAGCAGTTCTTC	CAISGQVDNEQFF
TRBV5-1	-	-	TRBJ2-5	TGCGCCAGCAGCGGCGGCAGCCAAGAGACCCAGTACTTC	CASSGGSQETQYF
TRBV27	-	-	TRBJ1-5	TGTGCCAGCAGTTTTTCGACAGTAGCCAATCAGCCCCAGCATTTT	CASSFSTVANQPQHF
TRBV19	-	TRBD1	TRBJ2-1	TGTGCCAGTAGTATCGGGACAGGGGTTAGTAGCTCCTACAATGAGCAGTTCTTC	CASSIGTGVSSSYNEQFF
TRBV5-6	-	-	TRBJ2-7	TGTGCCAGCAGCTTTCAGGGACAATCCTCCTACGAGCAGTACTTC	CASSFQGQSSYEQYF
TRBV28	-	-	TRBJ2-2	TGTGCCACCAACCGGAACACCGGGGAGCTGTTTTTT	CATNRNTGELFF
TRBV9	-	-	TRBJ2-3	TGTGCCAGCAGCGCCGCCACAGATACGCAGTATTTT	CASSAATDTQYF
TRBV28	once	-	TRBJ1-1	TGTGCCAGCAGATTAAGGAGAGACACTGAAGCTTTCTTT	CASRLRRDTEAFF
TRBV15	-	-	TRBJ2-3	TGTGCCACCAGCAAGACAGATCACACAGATACGCAGTATTTT	CATSKTDHTDTQYF
TRBV7-2	-	-	TRBJ2-3	TGTGCCAGCAGCCCCCCAAGCGCAGATACGCAGTATTTT	CASSPPSADTQYF
TRBV30	-	TRBD2	TRBJ2-3	TGTGCCTGGACTACTGGCGGGAGTGAAAATACGCAGTATTTT	CAWTTGGSENTQYF
TRBV9	-	TRBD1	TRBJ1-1	TGTGCCAGCAGCGTAGCTGGACAGGGGGCGACTGAAGCTTTCTTT	CASSVAGQGATEAFF
TRBV5-4	-	TRBD1	TRBJ2-3	TGTGCCAGCAGCTTGGGGGGGAACAGGGGTCGCACAGATACGCAGTATTTT	CASSLGGNRGRTDTQYF
TRBV27	-	-	TRBJ2-7	TGTGCCAGCAGTTTAGCAGTCGGAACAGGATCCTACGAGCAGTACTTC	CASSLAVGTGSYEQYF
TRBV28	-	TRBD1	TRBJ1-1	TGTGCCAGCAGTCCTATCCGTATCGGGACAGTGAACACTGAAGCTTTCTTT	CASSPIRIGTVNTEAFF
TRBV19	-	-	TRBJ1-1	TGTGCCAGTTTCAAGGGGCAGAACACTGAAGCTTTCTTT	CASFKGQNTEAFF
TRBV11-3	-	-	TRBJ2-1	TGTGCCAGCAGCGGGGCTCAAGGTGAGCAGTTCTTC	CASSGAQGEQFF
TRBV5-1	-	TRBD1	TRBJ2-1	TGCGCCAGCACCCGACAGGGAAACTCCTACAATGAGCAGTTCTTC	CASTRQGNSYNEQFF
TRBV5-1	-	-	TRBJ1-2	TGCGCCAGCAGCTCGAGGGGCGAGATAACTAACTATGGCTACACCTTC	CASSSRGEITNYGYTF
TRBV7-6	-	TRBD2	TRBJ2-1	TGTGCCAGCAGCTCCGGACTAGCGGGAGGAGGTGGATCCTACAATGAGCAGTTCTTC	CASSSGLAGGGGSYNEQFF
TRBV5-6	-	-	TRBJ2-3	TGTGCCAGCAGCTTGGAGAGCCGGGGGCAGTATTTT	CASSLESRGQYF
TRBV19	-	TRBD1	TRBJ2-2	TGTGCCAGTAGTAACAGGGGTAGGCGGTCCGGGGAGCTGTTTTTT	CASSNRGRRSGELFF
TRBV7-9	-	TRBD2	TRBJ2-5	TGTGCCAGCAGCCTGGTGGGGGGGAGCGAGACCCAGTACTTC	CASSLVGGSETQYF
TRBV9	-	TRBD2	TRBJ2-5	TGTGCCAGCAGCGCCCAGGTGGTGGCTAGCGGGAGACCCGGGGAGACCCAGTACTTC	CASSAQVVASGRPGETQYF
TRBV6-5	-	-	TRBJ1-1	TGTGCCAGCAGTTACTGGGGGGACACTGCTGAAGCTTTCTTT	CASSYWGDTAEAFF
TRBV30	-	-	TRBJ1-1	TGTGCCTGGAGTTTAACAGGCGACACTGAAGCTTTCTTT	CAWSLTGDTEAFF
TRBV19	-	-	TRBJ2-3	TGTGCCAGTAGTATAGAGGCAGCAGATACGCAGTATTTT	CASSIEAADTQYF
TRBV6-1	-	-	TRBJ2-7	TGTGCCAGCATCACCGGGACTTTGAACTACGAGCAGTACTTC	CASITGTLNYEQYF
TRBV18	-	-	TRBJ2-7	TGTGCCAGCTCATCAACACCGGGGGGCGCATCCGAGCAGTACTTC	CASSSTPGGASEQYF
TRBV25-1	-	TRBD1	TRBJ2-1	TGTGCCAGCAGTGAAGTTAGGGGGCTTGGGTACAATGAGCAGTTCTTC	CASSEVRGLGYNEQFF
TRBV5-1	-	TRBD1	TRBJ2-5	TGCGCCAGCAGCCCCCTGGCCAGGACAGGGGGTAAAGAGACCCAGTACTTC	CASSPLARTGGKETQYF
TRBV5-1	-	-	TRBJ2-3	TGCGCCAGCAGCCGGACCGTGGGAGATACGCAGTATTTT	CASSRTVGDTQYF
TRBV19	-	TRBD2	TRBJ2-5	TGTGCCAGTAGTATAGGCGCTAGCGGGATCTGGGAGACCCAGTACTTC	CASSIGASGIWETQYF
TRBV7-3	once	-	TRBJ2-1	TGTGCCAGCAGCACCGGGACTCTTTCCTACAATGAGCAGTTCTTC	CASSTGTLSYNEQFF
TRBV18	-	TRBD1	TRBJ1-4	TGTGCCAGCTCACCACTGGACAGGTTTGGTGAAAAACTGTTTTTT	CASSPLDRFGEKLFF
TRBV19	-	TRBD2	TRBJ2-1	TGTGCCAGTAGCCCCACCTTGCTAGCGGACAATGAGCAGTTCTTC	CASSPTLLADNEQFF
TRBV10-2	-	TRBD2	TRBJ2-7	TGCGCCAGCAGTGGGGGACTAGCGGTTTCCTACGAGCAGTACTTC	CASSGGLAVSYEQYF
TRBV28	-	TRBD2	TRBJ2-7	TGTGCCAGCAGTTTACCTCTTCGAGGACTAGCCGCAGGTCGCGCCGAGCAGTACTTC	CASSLPLRGLAAGRAEQYF
TRBV29-1	-	-	TRBJ2-5	TGCAGCGTTGTCCCCCACGATCGAGGGCGGCGGCAAGAGACCCAGTACTTC	CSVVPHDRGRRQETQYF
TRBV19	-	TRBD1	TRBJ1-5	TGTGCCAGTAGTATAGCCGGGACAGGGGGCATAAGGATTAATCAGCCCCAGCATTTT	CASSIAGTGGIRINQPQHF
TRBV5-4	-	-	TRBJ1-1	TGTGCCAGCACCTCAACTCCGCATGGCACGGCCAACACTGAAGCTTTCTTT	CASTSTPHGTANTEAFF
TRBV7-9	-	TRBD2	TRBJ2-1	TGTGCCACCGACTCCAGCGGGAGGGCCAATGAGCAGTTCTTC	CATDSSGRANEQFF
TRBV6-5	-	TRBD1	TRBJ2-2	TGTGCCAGCAGCAGACAGGGGCAGGGGACCGGGGAGCTGTTTTTT	CASSRQGQGTGELFF